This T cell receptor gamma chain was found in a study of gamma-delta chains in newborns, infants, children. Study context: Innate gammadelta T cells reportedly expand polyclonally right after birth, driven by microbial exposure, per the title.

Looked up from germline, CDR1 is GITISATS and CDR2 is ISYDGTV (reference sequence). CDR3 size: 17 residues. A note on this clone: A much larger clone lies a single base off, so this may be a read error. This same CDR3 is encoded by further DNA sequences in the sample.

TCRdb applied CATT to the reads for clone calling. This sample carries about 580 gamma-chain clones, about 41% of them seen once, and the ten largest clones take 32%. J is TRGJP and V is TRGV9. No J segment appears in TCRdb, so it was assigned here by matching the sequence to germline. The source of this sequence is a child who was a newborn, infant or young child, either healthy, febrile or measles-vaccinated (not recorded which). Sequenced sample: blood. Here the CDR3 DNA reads TGTACCTTGTGGGAGGTCCCGCAAGAGTTGGGCAAAAAAATCAAGGTATTT. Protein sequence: CTLWEVPQELGKKIKVF.